Below, one TCR beta chain is given with its context. The record originates from a study of blood T cell repertoires in COVID-19. At the level of the study: Samples came from the United States, Italy and Spain, spanning acute and convalescent COVID-19. From T cells, B-cell-depleted T cells, or PBMCs came the material, which was cDNA or gDNA.

In the original workflow: Estimation of nucleated cell counts relied on the amplification of reference gene primers. Sequencing used immunoSEQ multiplex PCR; TCRdb keeps in-frame clones, though not all of them. V, J and clone size were drawn from that table, and D and trimming were deduced from the DNA. Of around 110,000 clones listed, about 79% were seen once; the top ten hold 6.2%. Seattle's cohort entered during active infection and was followed longitudinally. Sequencing input: peripheral blood. The receptor was derived from an elderly man with COVID-19, enrolled during active disease.

In DNA form, the CDR3 reads TGTGCCAGCAATCGGGGGAGGGCAGAGACCCAGTACTTC. It codes for CASNRGRAETQYF. J is TRBJ2-5 and V is TRBV28; TRBD2 matches at 7 bases. Trimming at V came to 7 bases and at J to 4 bases, leaving 6 bases not matched to a gene. Germline-derived CDR1 and CDR2 are MDHEN and SYDVKM. There are 13 residues in the CDR3.